A selection of T cell receptor beta chains follows, all from one sample in a study of blood T cell repertoires in COVID-19. The method was immunoSEQ multiplex PCR; TCRdb's version includes in-frame clones alone and lacks a portion of them. Here the sample spans 250,000 to 300,000 clones, 89% being singletons. The sample comprised peripheral blood. These receptors were obtained from a woman aged 25 to 39 with COVID-19, enrolled during active disease. Each CDR3 is given without its conserved first and last residue. D genes are given only for firm matches. Expanded clones are given a class, and other clones once, few, many or no size at all.

clone size,D gene,CDR3 length,V gene,CDR3 protein
once,-,11,TRBV30,AWSPGPNQPQH
-,-,12,TRBV18,ASSPTGGNSPLH
-,TRBD1,15,TRBV25-1,ASSVPGQGQNSYEQY
-,TRBD2,13,TRBV6-4,ASSNSGGASGEQF
-,TRBD1,12,TRBV6-5,ASSSDRGWSEAF
-,TRBD1,14,TRBV10-3,AISESNGQAYNEQF
-,TRBD2,13,TRBV7-2,ASSPTSGDYNEQF
-,-,12,TRBV3-1/TRBV3-2,ASSLGTPGDTIY
once,TRBD1,14,TRBV7-8,ASSRRELQGNQPQH
-,TRBD1,11,TRBV5-6,ASSLEGAVGYT
-,TRBD1,14,TRBV23-1,ASSQAAGTGDYGYT
-,-,12,TRBV10-1,ASSELRAMGKLF
-,TRBD2,17,TRBV3-1/TRBV3-2,ASSQSLVKSGGDTGELF
-,TRBD1,16,TRBV18,ASSPNRGRRANTGELF
-,-,10,TRBV18,ASSRGNEKLF
-,-,9,TRBV20-1,SASDPREQY
-,-,13,TRBV27,ASSFRPDSLNEQY
-,TRBD2,17,TRBV11-3,ASSLDETSGGPHSYEQY
-,-,11,TRBV5-6,ASSLQATYGYT
-,-,13,TRBV7-6,ASSLGLNMNTEAF
once,-,10,TRBV19,ASGAWGTEAF
-,-,11,TRBV6-6,ASREGLNTEAF
-,TRBD1,12,TRBV28,ASSLAGTDYEQY
-,TRBD1,13,TRBV11-2,ASSLAGQTNTEAF
-,TRBD2,17,TRBV6-2/TRBV6-3,ASSAGLAGTDRLLEELF
-,TRBD2,13,TRBV7-9,ASSLSGGSTGELF
once,TRBD1,12,TRBV5-1,ASSPGQGFETQY
-,TRBD1,14,TRBV11-3,ASSSGQGRNTGELF
-,-,12,TRBV5-1,ASSLVRTDYGYT
-,-,13,TRBV3-1/TRBV3-2,ASSQETRGTGELF
-,-,9,TRBV6-1,ASSDSYEQY
once,-,10,TRBV10-2,ASRLGGTEAF
-,-,11,TRBV18,ASSLGPFYEQY
-,-,12,TRBV5-6,ASSLGQYPYEQY
few,-,14,TRBV7-2,ASSSHTNRAHYGYT
-,TRBD2,14,TRBV6-5,ASSYLGLASTDTQY
few,-,15,TRBV5-3,ARSSTRPSLGNQPQH
-,-,15,TRBV4-1,ASSQGRGYDSNQPQH
-,-,16,TRBV15,ATSRDRRPGKENYGYT
-,-,13,TRBV18,ASSPADIISYEQY
-,-,13,TRBV5-6,ASSLGWGLPYEQY
-,-,13,TRBV5-1,ASSLGTEGGNTIY